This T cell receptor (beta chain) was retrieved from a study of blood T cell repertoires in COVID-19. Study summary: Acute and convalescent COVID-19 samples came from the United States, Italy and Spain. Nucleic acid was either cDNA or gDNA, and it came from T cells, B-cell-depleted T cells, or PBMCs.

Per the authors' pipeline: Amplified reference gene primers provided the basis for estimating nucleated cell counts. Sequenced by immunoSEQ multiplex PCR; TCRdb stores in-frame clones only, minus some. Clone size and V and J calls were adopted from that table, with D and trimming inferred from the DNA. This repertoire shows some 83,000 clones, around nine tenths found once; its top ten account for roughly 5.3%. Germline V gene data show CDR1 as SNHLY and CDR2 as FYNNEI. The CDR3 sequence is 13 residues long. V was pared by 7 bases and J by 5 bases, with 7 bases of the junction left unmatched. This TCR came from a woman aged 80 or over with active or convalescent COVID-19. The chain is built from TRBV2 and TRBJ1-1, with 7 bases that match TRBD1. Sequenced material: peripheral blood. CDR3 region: CASNYDRATEAFF. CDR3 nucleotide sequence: TGTGCCAGCAATTATGACAGGGCTACTGAAGCTTTCTTT.